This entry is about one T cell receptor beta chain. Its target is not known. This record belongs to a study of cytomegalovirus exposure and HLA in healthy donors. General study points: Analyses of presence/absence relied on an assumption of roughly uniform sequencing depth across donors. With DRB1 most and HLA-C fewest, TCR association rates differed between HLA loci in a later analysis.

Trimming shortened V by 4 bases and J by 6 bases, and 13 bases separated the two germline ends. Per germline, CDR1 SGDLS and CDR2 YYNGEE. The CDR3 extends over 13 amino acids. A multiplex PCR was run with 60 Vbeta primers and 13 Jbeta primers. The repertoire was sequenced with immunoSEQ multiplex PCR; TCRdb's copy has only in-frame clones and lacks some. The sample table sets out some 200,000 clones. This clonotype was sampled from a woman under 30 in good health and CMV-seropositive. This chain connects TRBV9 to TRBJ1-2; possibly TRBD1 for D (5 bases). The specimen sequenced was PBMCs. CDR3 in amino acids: CASSLGGSDGYTF. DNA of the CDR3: TGTGCCAGCAGCCTGGGGGGGTCGGATGGCTACACCTTC.